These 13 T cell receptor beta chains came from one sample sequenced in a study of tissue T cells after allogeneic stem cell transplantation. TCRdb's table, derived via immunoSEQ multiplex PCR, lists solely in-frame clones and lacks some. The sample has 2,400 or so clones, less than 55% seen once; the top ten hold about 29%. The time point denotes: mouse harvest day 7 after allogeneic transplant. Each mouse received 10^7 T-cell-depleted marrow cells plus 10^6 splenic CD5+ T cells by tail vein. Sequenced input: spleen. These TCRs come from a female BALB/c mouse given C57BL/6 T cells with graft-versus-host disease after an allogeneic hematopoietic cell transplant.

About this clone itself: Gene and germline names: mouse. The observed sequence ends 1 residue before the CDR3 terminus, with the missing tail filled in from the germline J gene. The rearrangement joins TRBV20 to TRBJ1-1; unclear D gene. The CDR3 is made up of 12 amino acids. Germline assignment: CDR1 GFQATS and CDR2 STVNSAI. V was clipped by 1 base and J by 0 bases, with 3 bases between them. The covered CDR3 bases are TGTGGTGCTAGGGCAACAAACACAGAAGTCTTC. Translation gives CGARATNTEVF. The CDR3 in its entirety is CGARATNTEVFF.

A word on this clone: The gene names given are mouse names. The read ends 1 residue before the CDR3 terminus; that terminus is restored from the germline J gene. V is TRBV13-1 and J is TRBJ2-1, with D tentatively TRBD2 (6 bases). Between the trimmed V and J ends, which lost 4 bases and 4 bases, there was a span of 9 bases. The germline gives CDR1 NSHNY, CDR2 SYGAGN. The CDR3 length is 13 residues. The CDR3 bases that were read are TGTGCCAGCAGTAGGGACTTTTATGCTGAGCAGTTC. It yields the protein CASSRDFYAEQF. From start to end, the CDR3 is CASSRDFYAEQFF.

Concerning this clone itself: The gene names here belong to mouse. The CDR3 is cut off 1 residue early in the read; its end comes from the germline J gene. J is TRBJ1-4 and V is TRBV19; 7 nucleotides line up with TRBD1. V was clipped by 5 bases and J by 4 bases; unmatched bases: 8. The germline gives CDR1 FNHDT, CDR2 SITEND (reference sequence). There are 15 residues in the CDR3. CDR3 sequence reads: CASRLRDRNNERLFF. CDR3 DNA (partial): TGTGCCAGCAGGCTAAGGGACAGAAACAACGAAAGATTATTT.

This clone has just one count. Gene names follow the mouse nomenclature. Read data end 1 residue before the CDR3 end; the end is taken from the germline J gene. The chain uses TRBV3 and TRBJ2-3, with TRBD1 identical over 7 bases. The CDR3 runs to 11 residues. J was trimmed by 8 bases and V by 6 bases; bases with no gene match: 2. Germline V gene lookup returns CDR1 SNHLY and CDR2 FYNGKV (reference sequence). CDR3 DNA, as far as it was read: TGTGCCAGCAGACAGGGGAGAACGCTGTAT. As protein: CASRQGRTLY. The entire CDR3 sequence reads CASRQGRTLYF.

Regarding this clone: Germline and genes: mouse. The DNA read from the CDR3 is TGTGCCAGCAGCCGGACATTTAACCAAGACACCCAGTAC. As protein: CASSRTFNQDTQY. The whole CDR3 reads CASSRTFNQDTQYF. This chain uses TRBV26 with TRBJ2-5; weak D call: TRBD1 (5 bases). The read ends 1 residue early relative to the CDR3; the germline J gene fills the gap. CDR1 is KGHPV and CDR2 is FQNQEV in the germline V gene (reference sequence). The CDR3 runs 14 residues. The germline V and J ends were trimmed by 6 bases and 0 bases, with 10 bases remaining between them.

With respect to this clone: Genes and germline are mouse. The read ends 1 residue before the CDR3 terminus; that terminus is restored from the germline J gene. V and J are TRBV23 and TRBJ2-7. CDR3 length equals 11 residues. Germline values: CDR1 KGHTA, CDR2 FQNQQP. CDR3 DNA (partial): TGCTCCAGCAGTCAGTCCTATGAACAGTAC. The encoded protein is CSSSQSYEQY. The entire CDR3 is CSSSQSYEQYF.

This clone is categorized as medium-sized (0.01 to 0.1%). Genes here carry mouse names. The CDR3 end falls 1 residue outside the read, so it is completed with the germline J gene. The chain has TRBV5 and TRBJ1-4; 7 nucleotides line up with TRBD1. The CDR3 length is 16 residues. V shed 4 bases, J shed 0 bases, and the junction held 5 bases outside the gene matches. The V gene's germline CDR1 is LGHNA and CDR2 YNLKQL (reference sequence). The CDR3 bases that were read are TGTGCCAGCAGCCCCTTCGGGACAGTTTCCAACGAAAGATTATTT. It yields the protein CASSPFGTVSNERLF. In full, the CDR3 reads CASSPFGTVSNERLFF.

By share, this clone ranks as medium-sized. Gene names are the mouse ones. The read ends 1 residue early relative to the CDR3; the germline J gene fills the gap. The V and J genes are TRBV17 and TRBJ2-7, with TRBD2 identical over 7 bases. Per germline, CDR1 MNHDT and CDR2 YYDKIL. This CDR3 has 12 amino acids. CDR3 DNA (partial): TGTGCCCCCCTTGGGGGGTCTTATGAACAGTAC. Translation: CAPLGGSYEQY. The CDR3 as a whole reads CAPLGGSYEQYF.

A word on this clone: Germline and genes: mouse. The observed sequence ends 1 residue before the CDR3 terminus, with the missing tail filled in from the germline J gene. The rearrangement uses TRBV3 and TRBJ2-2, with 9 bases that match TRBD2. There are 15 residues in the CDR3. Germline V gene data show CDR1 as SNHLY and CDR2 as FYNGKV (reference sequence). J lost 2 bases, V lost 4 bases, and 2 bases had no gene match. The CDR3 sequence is CASSWTGVNTGQLYF. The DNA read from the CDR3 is TGTGCCAGCAGCTGGACTGGGGTCAACACCGGGCAGCTCTAC.

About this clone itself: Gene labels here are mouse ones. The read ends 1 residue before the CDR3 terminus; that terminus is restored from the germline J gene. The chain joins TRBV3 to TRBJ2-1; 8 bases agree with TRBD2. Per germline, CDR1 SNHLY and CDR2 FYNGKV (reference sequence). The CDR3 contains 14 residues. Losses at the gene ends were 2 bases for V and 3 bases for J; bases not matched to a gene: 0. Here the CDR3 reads CASSLLGGYAEQFF. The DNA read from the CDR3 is TGTGCCAGCAGCTTACTGGGGGGCTATGCTGAGCAGTTC.

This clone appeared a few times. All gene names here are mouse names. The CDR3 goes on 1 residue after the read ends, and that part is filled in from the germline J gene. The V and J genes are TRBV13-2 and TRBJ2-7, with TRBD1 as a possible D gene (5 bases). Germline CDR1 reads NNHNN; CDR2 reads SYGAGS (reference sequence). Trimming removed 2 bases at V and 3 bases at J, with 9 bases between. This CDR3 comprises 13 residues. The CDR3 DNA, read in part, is TGTGCCAGCGGTGAGTCCAGGGTCTATGAACAGTAC. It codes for CASGESRVYEQY. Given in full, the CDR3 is CASGESRVYEQYF.

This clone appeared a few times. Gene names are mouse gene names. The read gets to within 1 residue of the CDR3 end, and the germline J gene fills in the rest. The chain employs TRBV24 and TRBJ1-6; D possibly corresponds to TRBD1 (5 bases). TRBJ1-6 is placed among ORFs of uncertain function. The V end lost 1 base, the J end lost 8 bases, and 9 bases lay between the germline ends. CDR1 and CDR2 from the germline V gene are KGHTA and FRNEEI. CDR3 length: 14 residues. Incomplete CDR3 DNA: TGTGCCAGCAGTCTGTGGGGGGGGGATTCGCCCCTCTAC. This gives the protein CASSLWGGDSPLY. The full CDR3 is CASSLWGGDSPLYF.

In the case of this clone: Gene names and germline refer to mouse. Here the CDR3 reads CASSIPGGNSPLYF. CDR3 DNA (partial): TGTGCCAGCAGTATCCCAGGGGGGAATTCGCCCCTCTAC. This chain joins TRBV19 and TRBJ1-6, with 7 bases matching TRBD1. The sequence runs out 1 residue before the end of the CDR3; the remainder is reconstructed from the germline J gene. TRBJ1-6 is assigned to the ORF class and has an uncertain function. Unmatched junction bases numbered 3, after V lost 2 bases and J lost 7 bases. CDR1 is FNHDT and CDR2 is SITEND in the germline V gene (reference sequence). CDR3 length: 14 residues.